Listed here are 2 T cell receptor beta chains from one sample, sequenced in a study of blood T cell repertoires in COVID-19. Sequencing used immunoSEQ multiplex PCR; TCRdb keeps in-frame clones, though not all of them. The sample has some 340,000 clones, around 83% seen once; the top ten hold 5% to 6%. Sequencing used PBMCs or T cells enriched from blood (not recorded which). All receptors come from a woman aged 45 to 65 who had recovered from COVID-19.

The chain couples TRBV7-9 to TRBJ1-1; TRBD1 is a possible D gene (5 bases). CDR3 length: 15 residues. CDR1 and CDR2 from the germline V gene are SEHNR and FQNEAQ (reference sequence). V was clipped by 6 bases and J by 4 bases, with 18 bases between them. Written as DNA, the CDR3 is TGTGCCAGCAGTTTGGAGCTTTCGGGGGTCACTGAAGCTTTCTTT. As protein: CASSLELSGVTEAFF.

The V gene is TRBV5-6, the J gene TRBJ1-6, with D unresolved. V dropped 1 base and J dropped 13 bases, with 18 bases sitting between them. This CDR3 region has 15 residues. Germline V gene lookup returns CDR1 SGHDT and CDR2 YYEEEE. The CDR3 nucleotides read TGTGCCAGCAGCTTGTTGTTTGCCAGTCAAATTCCCCTCCACTTT. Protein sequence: CASSLLFASQIPLHF.